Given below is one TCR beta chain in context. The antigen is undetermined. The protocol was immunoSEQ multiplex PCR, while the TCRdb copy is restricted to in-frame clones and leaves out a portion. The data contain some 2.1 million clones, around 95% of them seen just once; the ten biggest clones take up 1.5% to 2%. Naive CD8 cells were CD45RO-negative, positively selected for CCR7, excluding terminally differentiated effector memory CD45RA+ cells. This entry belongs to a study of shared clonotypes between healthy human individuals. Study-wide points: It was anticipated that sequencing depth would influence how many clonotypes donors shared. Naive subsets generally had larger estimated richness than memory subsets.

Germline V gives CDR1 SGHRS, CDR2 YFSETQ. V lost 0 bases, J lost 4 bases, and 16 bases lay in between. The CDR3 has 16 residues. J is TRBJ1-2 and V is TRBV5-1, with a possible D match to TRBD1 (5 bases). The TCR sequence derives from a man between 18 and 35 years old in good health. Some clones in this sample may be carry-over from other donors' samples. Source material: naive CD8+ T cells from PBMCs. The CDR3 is CASSLARDSAFYGYTF. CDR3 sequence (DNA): TGCGCCAGCAGCTTGGCACGGGACTCTGCGTTCTATGGCTACACCTTC.